The 29 T cell receptor beta chains listed next were all sequenced from one sample in a study of Graves' ophthalmopathy and Graves' hyperthyroidism. Amplification targeted the TCR beta CDR3 regions, with RNA transcripts as the source material. Second-round multiplex PCR came after first-round RT-PCR with HTBI primers. TCRdb reprocessed the multiplex PCR reads with MiXCR, giving one entry per CDR3 protein. The repertoire holds about 220,000 distinct CDR3 sequences, with about a fifth as singletons. The specimen was peripheral blood. The receptors derive from a woman aged 50 to 60 with Graves' ophthalmopathy.

The chain couples TRBV20-1 to TRBJ2-7; D gene ambiguous. CDR1 and CDR2 from the germline V gene are DFQATT and SNEGSKA (reference sequence). The CDR3 covers 12 residues. V lost 6 bases to trimming and J lost 2 bases, with 11 bases between them. CDR3 sequence: CSALSQTYEQYF. The CDR3, as DNA: TGCAGTGCCCTTTCTCAAACCTACGAGCAGTACTTC.

This clonotype was seen at least ten times. This chain joins TRBV6-1 and TRBJ2-7, with TRBD1 matching 8 bases. J gave up 2 bases and V 2 bases, and 2 bases lay outside the gene matches. From germline, CDR1 is MNHNS and CDR2 SASEGT. The CDR3 extends over 14 amino acids. CDR3 region: CASSERTGTYEQYF. In nucleotides, the CDR3 is TGTGCCAGCAGTGAAAGGACAGGGACCTACGAGCAGTACTTC.

In nucleotides, the CDR3 is TGTGCCAGCAGCCCCCGGGGCAGGGGGCCCGCCGGTTATGGCTACACCTTC. Translated, it gives CASSPRGRGPAGYGYTF. J is TRBJ1-2 and V is TRBV3-1; TRBD1 matches 8 bases. Trimming cost V 4 bases and J 5 bases; bases outside gene matches: 15. CDR1 is LGHDT and CDR2 is YNNKEL in the germline V gene (reference sequence). This CDR3 region has 17 residues. The whole variable domain, remainder taken from reference TRBV3-1 and TRBJ1-2, is DTAVSQTPKYLVTQMGNDKSIKCEQNLGHDTMYWYKQDSKKFLKIMFSYNNKELIINETVPNRFSPKSPDKAHLNLHINSLELGDSAVYFCASSPRGRGPAGYGYTFGSGTRLTVV.

This clonotype was recorded many times. The rearrangement joins TRBV10-3 to TRBJ2-5, with TRBD2 matching over 9 bases. Trimming at V came to 0 bases and at J to 9 bases, leaving 8 bases not matched to a gene. The V gene's germline CDR1 is ENHRY and CDR2 SYGVKD. This CDR3 is 15 amino acids long. The CDR3: CAISESVAGVRAQYF. DNA of the CDR3: TGTGCCATCAGTGAGTCAGTAGCGGGAGTAAGGGCCCAGTACTTC.

The chain couples TRBV6-5 to TRBJ1-1; D is uncertain. The germline V gene encodes CDR1 MNHEY and CDR2 SVGAGI. The germline V and J ends were trimmed by 0 bases and 1 base, with 12 bases remaining between them. CDR3 length equals 16 residues. The CDR3: CASSYSILTQNTEAFF. CDR3 DNA sequence: TGTGCCAGCAGTTACTCGATCCTAACACAGAACACTGAAGCTTTCTTT.

On this clonotype: It is likely a read error, because the conserved phenylalanine at the end of the CDR3 is missing. The rearrangement links TRBV6-1 to TRBJ2-7; 10 nucleotides match TRBD2. This CDR3 comprises 14 residues. Germline CDR1 MNHNS, CDR2 SASEGT. After removal of 4 bases from V and 4 bases from J, the junction contained 4 bases not matched to a gene. CDR3 protein: CASSATSGSYEQYL. The DNA for the CDR3 is TGTGCCAGCAGTGCGACTAGCGGGTCTTACGAGCAGTACCTC.

In this sample, this clonotype turned up many times. This chain connects TRBV9 to TRBJ2-2, with a weak D call TRBD2 (6 bases). The germline V and J ends were trimmed by 0 bases and 5 bases, with 14 bases remaining between them. Germline V CDR1 and CDR2: SGDLS, YYNGEE. This CDR3 is built from 16 residues. As DNA, the CDR3 is TGTGCCAGCAGCGTAGGTGTAGGGAGGAGTACCGGGGAGCTGTTTTTT. It yields the protein CASSVGVGRSTGELFF.

This chain joins TRBV7-8 and TRBJ1-3, with D perhaps TRBD1 (5 bases). The ends were cut back, 5 bases at V and 1 base at J, with 9 bases in the middle. The germline gives CDR1 SGHVS, CDR2 FQNEAQ. The CDR3 contains 14 residues. CDR3 nucleotides: TGTGCCAGCAGCCTCAGGGATTCTGGAAACACCATATATTTT. It encodes CASSLRDSGNTIYF.

This clonotype was counted ten times or more. This chain joins TRBV20-1 and TRBJ2-5; 7 bases match TRBD2. The V segment lost 1 base and the J segment 2 bases; nucleotides outside the gene matches: 7. This CDR3 has 15 residues. Germline values: CDR1 DFQATT, CDR2 SNEGSKA (reference sequence). Here the CDR3 DNA reads TGCAGTGCTAGAGCAAGCGGGAACGGACAAGAGACCCAGTACTTC. Translation gives CSARASGNGQETQYF.

This clonotype has ten or more counts. V is TRBV20-1 and J is TRBJ1-6, with unresolved D. The length of the CDR3 is 15 residues. Germline-derived CDR1 and CDR2 are DFQATT and SNEGSKA (reference sequence). Trimming cost V 1 base and J 10 bases, with 17 bases left between them. The DNA of the CDR3 is TGCAGTGCTAGAGGCTCTGCAGGATCAAGATCACCCCTCCACTTT. It codes for CSARGSAGSRSPLHF.

V usage is TRBV7-2 and J usage is TRBJ2-7; D ambiguous. This CDR3 is built from 15 residues. Germline V gene lookup returns CDR1 SGHTA and CDR2 FQGNSA. Between the trimmed V and J ends, which lost 2 bases and 0 bases, there was a span of 11 bases. DNA of the CDR3: TGTGCCAGCAGCTTACCTATCGGATACTCCTACGAGCAGTACTTC. Its translation is CASSLPIGYSYEQYF.

The chain has TRBV19 and TRBJ1-5; D might be TRBD1 (5 bases). Trimming shortened V by 5 bases and J by 2 bases, and 13 bases separated the two germline ends. The CDR3 length is 15 residues. Germline V gives CDR1 LNHDA, CDR2 SQIVND (reference sequence). CDR3 protein: CASSPRGSGNQPQHF. In DNA form, the CDR3 reads TGTGCCAGTAGTCCCCGGGGGAGTGGCAATCAGCCCCAGCATTTT.

The table lists this clonotype with many counts. This chain links TRBV6-1 with TRBJ2-2, with D unresolved. The CDR3 loop spans 14 amino acids. Germline V gives CDR1 MNHNS, CDR2 SASEGT. Between the trimmed V and J ends, which lost 0 bases and 0 bases, there was a span of 2 bases. CDR3 in DNA: TGTGCCAGCAGTGAAGCAGCGAACACCGGGGAGCTGTTTTTT. This codes for CASSEAANTGELFF.

A few counts support this clonotype. J is TRBJ1-5 and V is TRBV7-2; perhaps TRBD1 as D (5 bases). The germline V gene has CDR1 SGHTA and CDR2 FQGNSA. The germline V and J ends were trimmed by 5 bases and 3 bases, with 14 bases remaining between them. The CDR3 loop spans 15 amino acids. Here the CDR3 DNA reads TGTGCCAGCAGCCCATCCGGGACCCTCAATCAGCCCCAGCATTTT. Its protein is CASSPSGTLNQPQHF.

V gene TRBV5-5 combines with J gene TRBJ2-5; D ambiguous. Germline V gives CDR1 SGHKS, CDR2 YYEKEE (reference sequence). The length of the CDR3 is 11 residues. The V gene lost 6 bases and the J gene lost 3 bases, with 6 bases spanning the gap. The CDR3 region has the DNA TGTGCCAGCATCCTGGAAGAGACCCAGTACTTC. Its protein is CASILEETQYF.

The table lists this clonotype with many counts. The J gene is TRBJ1-6, the V gene TRBV27; 9 positions match TRBD1. The CDR3 runs 14 residues. With 4 bases clipped from V and 12 bases from J, the junction kept 7 bases outside the gene matches. CDR1 and CDR2 from the germline V gene are MNHEY and SMNVEV (reference sequence). Here the CDR3 DNA reads TGTGCCAGCAGTTCCGGACAGGGGCGGCGACCCCTCCACTTT. Residues: CASSSGQGRRPLHF.

This clonotype has ten or more counts. The rearrangement uses TRBV27 and TRBJ2-5, with 12 bases aligning to TRBD2. Germline-derived CDR1 and CDR2 are MNHEY and SMNVEV (reference sequence). Trimming took 5 bases from V and 1 from J; bases not matched to a gene: 8. This CDR3 spans 17 amino acids. The DNA for the CDR3 is TGTGCCAGCAGTCCCCATTTACTAGCGGGAGGCCAAGAGACCCAGTACTTC. Amino acid sequence: CASSPHLLAGGQETQYF.

This clonotype was counted at least ten times. The chain has TRBV7-2 and TRBJ2-7; weak D call: TRBD2 (5 bases). Trimming left V 3 bases short and J 0 bases short, with 9 bases between. Looked up from germline, CDR1 is SGHTA and CDR2 is FQGNSA. The length of the CDR3 is 14 residues. The CDR3 nucleotides are TGTGCCAGCAGCTTTGTAGGGAGCTCCTACGAGCAGTACTTC. It encodes CASSFVGSSYEQYF.

This chain uses TRBV20-1 with TRBJ1-2; D gene unclear. In germline, CDR1 is DFQATT, CDR2 SNEGSKA (reference sequence). The CDR3 is 14 amino acids. Trimming cost V 4 bases and J 4 bases, with 16 bases left between them. The CDR3 nucleotides are TGCAGTGCTATCATGGACGCCGCGAGCTATGGCTACACCTTC. This sequence encodes CSAIMDAASYGYTF.

In its sample, this clonotype was seen many times. The chain has TRBV6-1 and TRBJ2-7; D is unclear. V was trimmed by 6 bases and J by 0 bases, leaving 18 bases between them. CDR1 and CDR2 (germline): MNHNS, SASEGT. This CDR3 comprises 16 residues. The CDR3 is CASSSTNWASSYEQYF. DNA for the CDR3: TGTGCCAGCAGCTCAACTAACTGGGCTAGCTCCTACGAGCAGTACTTC.

In regard to this clonotype: Being one base from a much bigger clone, this may be a read error. The conserved phenylalanine or tryptophan normally closing the CDR3 is absent here, so this likely arose from a read error. The gene calls are TRBV9 and TRBJ2-7; D gene uncertain. CDR3 length: 15 amino acids. Germline V CDR1 and CDR2: SGDLS, YYNGEE. V lost 0 bases and J lost 0, with 10 bases in between. CDR3 residues: CASSVATNPSYEQYI. CDR3 DNA sequence: TGTGCCAGCAGCGTAGCGACGAACCCCTCCTACGAGCAGTACATC.

This chain joins TRBV6-1 and TRBJ1-5; no clear D gene. The CDR3 spans 14 residues. In germline, CDR1 is MNHNS, CDR2 SASEGT. Trimming took off 6 bases at V and 2 bases at J, with 11 bases between the two ends. Here the CDR3 reads CASRRGRGNQPQHF. DNA for the CDR3: TGTGCCAGCAGACGTGGACGGGGCAATCAGCCCCAGCATTTT.

The CDR3 loop is CAWGVSYEQYF. The DNA of the CDR3 is TGTGCCTGGGGCGTGAGTTACGAGCAGTACTTC. J is TRBJ2-7 and V is TRBV30; D call uncertain. The CDR3 covers 11 residues. Trimming left V 5 bases short and J 4 bases short, with 9 bases between. The germline CDR1 and CDR2 sequences are GTSNPN and SVGIG (reference sequence).

Ten or more counts support this clonotype. This rearrangement joins TRBV21-1 to TRBJ2-2; the D segment call TRBD2 is taken from the table without a DNA check. TRBV21-1 is noted as a pseudogene. There are 21 residues in the CDR3. CDR3 region: CASSISGTSSGTGWDTGELFF. CDR3 nucleotide sequence: TGTGCCAGCAGCATTAGTGGAACGTCTAGCGGAACGGGCTGGGACACCGGGGAGCTGTTTTTT.

This clonotype was seen at least ten times. This rearrangement joins TRBV6-2 or TRBV6-3 to TRBJ2-1; 9 bases are a match to TRBD2. V shed 0 bases, J shed 7 bases, and the junction held 4 bases outside the gene matches. Germline V gives CDR1 MNHEY, CDR2 SVGEGT. The CDR3 is made up of 15 amino acids. For the CDR3, the DNA is TGTGCCAGCAGTTACTCGGGCGGGAGGGGGAATGAGCAGTTCTTC. It yields the protein CASSYSGGRGNEQFF.

The chain has TRBV6-5 and TRBJ1-5; perhaps TRBD1 as D (6 bases). Looked up from germline, CDR1 is MNHEY and CDR2 is SVGAGI. The CDR3 sequence is 15 residues long. The V gene lost 3 bases and the J gene lost 5 bases, with 14 bases spanning the gap. The CDR3, as DNA: TGTGCCAGCAGTTATGGCAGGGGCTACGATCAGCCCCAGCATTTT. Translated, it gives CASSYGRGYDQPQHF.

V is TRBV6-1 and J is TRBJ1-5; 9 nucleotides align to TRBD1. This CDR3 has 14 amino acids. V shed 4 bases and J 8 bases; nucleotides not matched to a gene: 6. The germline gives CDR1 MNHNS, CDR2 SASEGT. In nucleotides, the CDR3 is TGTGCCAGCAGTGGGAACAGGGGGCTGGAGCCCCAGCATTTT. Translating gives CASSGNRGLEPQHF.

This clonotype was observed many times. This chain links TRBV6-2 or TRBV6-3 with TRBJ1-1; D call uncertain. The germline CDR1 and CDR2 sequences are MNHEY and SVGEGT. This CDR3 contains 14 residues. The ends were cut back, 2 bases at V and 6 bases at J, with 13 bases in the middle. CDR3 nucleotides: TGTGCCAGCAGTTACATAGTCATTGGAGCTGAAGCTTTCTTT. As protein: CASSYIVIGAEAFF.

The chain couples TRBV19 to TRBJ2-7; 8 bases are a match to TRBD2. Per the germline V gene, CDR1 is LNHDA and CDR2 is SQIVND (reference sequence). Trimming cost V 5 bases and J 6 bases; bases outside gene matches: 9. This CDR3 is 14 amino acids long. CDR3 sequence: CASSCGGRLCEQYF. As DNA, the CDR3 is TGTGCCAGTAGTTGCGGGGGGCGGTTGTGCGAGCAGTACTTC.